These T cell receptor beta chains were read from a single sample in a study of blood T cell repertoires in COVID-19. The table came from immunoSEQ multiplex PCR; TCRdb's copy has only in-frame clones and leaves some out. The sample has over 110,000 clones, 87% seen once. Source material: PBMCs or T cells enriched from blood (not recorded which). Receptors originate from a man aged 55 to 70 who had recovered from COVID-19. CDR3s include the opening cysteine and the closing phenylalanine or tryptophan. The order of the fields is clone size, V gene, J gene, D gene, CDR3 DNA, CDR3 protein. D genes are given only for firm matches. The size of a clone is reported for some rows only, either as once, few or many, or as a class for expanded clones.

>-|TRBV5-4|TRBJ2-2|-
TGTGCCAGCAGCCCCGAGGTGGTAAACCTCAACACCGGGGAGCTGTTTTTT
CASSPEVVNLNTGELFF
>-|TRBV18|TRBJ2-2|TRBD2
TGTGCCAGCTCACCCGGACTAGCGAATGGGGAGCTGTTTTTT
CASSPGLANGELFF
>-|TRBV7-6|TRBJ2-5|-
TGTGCCAGCAGCTTAGATCCATTCCAAGAGACCCAGTACTTC
CASSLDPFQETQYF
>-|TRBV18|TRBJ2-5|-
TGTGCCAGCTCACCTGTGATGAACAGGGAAGAGACCCAGTACTTC
CASSPVMNREETQYF
>-|TRBV30|TRBJ2-3|TRBD1
TGTGCCTGGAGTGGTAAGGGACAGGGGTATACGCAGTATTTT
CAWSGKGQGYTQYF
>once|TRBV28|TRBJ2-7|-
TGTGCCAGCAGTTTGGGCGGGTCCGCCTACGAGCAGTACTTC
CASSLGGSAYEQYF
>-|TRBV2|TRBJ2-7|-
TGTGCCAGCAGTGAAGGCGGAGGGGGCCCGCAGTACTTC
CASSEGGGGPQYF
>-|TRBV10-3|TRBJ1-2|-
TGTGCCATCTCCGACGGACAGAGCCCTAACTATGGCTACACCTTC
CAISDGQSPNYGYTF
>-|TRBV2|TRBJ2-7|TRBD1
TGTGCCAGCAGTACAGGGGGCTCCTACGAGCAGTACTTC
CASSTGGSYEQYF
>few|TRBV19|TRBJ1-4|TRBD1
TGTGCCAGTAGGCCTGGACAGGGAAACGATGAAAAACTGTTTTTT
CASRPGQGNDEKLFF
>-|TRBV28|TRBJ2-1|TRBD1
TGTGCCAGCAGATACAGGGGCACCTACAATGAGCAGTTCTTC
CASRYRGTYNEQFF
>-|TRBV7-6|TRBJ2-7|TRBD1
TGTGCCAGCAGCTCTAGCCCCGGGACAGCTTACGAGCAGTACTTC
CASSSSPGTAYEQYF
>-|TRBV6-1|TRBJ1-6|TRBD1
TGTGCCAGCAGTGAAGTTCAGGGGGTCTCACCCCTCCACTTT
CASSEVQGVSPLHF
>-|TRBV19|TRBJ2-1|TRBD2
TGTGCCAGTAGTATGGGCGGGAGCGCCTACAATGAGCAGTTCTTC
CASSMGGSAYNEQFF
>-|TRBV28|TRBJ1-4|-
TGTGCCAGCACCCCCCAGGGGCTTACTGAAAAACTGTTTTTT
CASTPQGLTEKLFF
>-|TRBV5-4|TRBJ2-2|-
TGTGCCAGCAGCTTGGAAGGGGGAGGGCGCACCGGGGAGCTGTTTTTT
CASSLEGGGRTGELFF
>-|TRBV6-2/TRBV6-3|TRBJ1-3|-
TGTGCCAGCAGTTACCGTGGAAACACCATATATTTT
CASSYRGNTIYF
>-|TRBV4-1|TRBJ2-2|-
TGCGCCAGCAGCCAACTATCAGGGATCGGGGAGCTGTTTTTT
CASSQLSGIGELFF
>-|TRBV30|TRBJ2-1|TRBD2
TGTGCCTTGAGTAGCGGGAGGGCCAATGAGCAGTTCTTC
CALSSGRANEQFF
>-|TRBV27|TRBJ2-7|-
TGTGCCAGCGCCAGGGAAGGTCGTAACTCCTACGAGCAGTACTTC
CASAREGRNSYEQYF
>-|TRBV7-3|TRBJ1-6|-
TGTGCCAGCAGCTTAAAGGCGGTGAATTCACCCCTCCACTTT
CASSLKAVNSPLHF
>-|TRBV10-2|TRBJ2-7|-
TGCGCCAGCTGTGGGAGGAGTACCTACGAGCAGTACTTC
CASCGRSTYEQYF
>-|TRBV5-1|TRBJ1-4|-
TGCGCCAGCAGCCAGGGACTCCGGAGGACCGAAAAACTGTTTTTT
CASSQGLRRTEKLFF
>-|TRBV18|TRBJ2-2|TRBD2
TGTGCCAGCTCACCACGGTTTCTGCTAGCGGGTGAGAACACCGGGGAGCTGTTTTTT
CASSPRFLLAGENTGELFF
>-|TRBV7-6|TRBJ2-1|TRBD1
TGTGCCAGCAGCTTAGCCCAGGGGGCATCCTACAATGAGCAGTTCTTC
CASSLAQGASYNEQFF
>-|TRBV3-1/TRBV3-2|TRBJ2-2|TRBD1
TGTGCCAGCAGCCAAGGGACAGGGAGGACCGGGGAGCTGTTTTTT
CASSQGTGRTGELFF
>-|TRBV5-1|TRBJ2-1|-
TGCGCCAGCAGCTTGGCTATAAACTCCTACAATGAGCAGTTCTTC
CASSLAINSYNEQFF
>-|TRBV18|TRBJ2-6|TRBD1
TGTGCCAGCTTACGGACAGGGTCATCATCTGGGGCCAACGTCCTGACTTTC
CASLRTGSSSGANVLTF
>-|TRBV6-1|TRBJ2-3|TRBD1
TGTGCCAGCAGTGCAATCGGACAGGGGGGCACAGATACGCAGTATTTT
CASSAIGQGGTDTQYF
>-|TRBV5-1|TRBJ2-3|TRBD2
TGCGCCAGCAACCGGGAGGGTGCGGCAGATACGCAGTATTTT
CASNREGAADTQYF
>-|TRBV2|TRBJ2-5|TRBD2
TGTGCCAGCAGCGGAGCGGGGATGACCCAGTACTTC
CASSGAGMTQYF
>once|TRBV6-2/TRBV6-3|TRBJ1-1|-
TGTGCCAGCAGTTACTTAGACAGGCTTATGAACACTGAAGCTTTCTTT
CASSYLDRLMNTEAFF
>-|TRBV6-5|TRBJ1-3|TRBD1
TGTGCCAGCAGTTTGACAGGGGGCTCTGGAAACACCATATATTTT
CASSLTGGSGNTIYF
>-|TRBV7-8|TRBJ2-1|TRBD2
TGTGCCAGCAGCTTAGGGACTAGCGGACCTATCTCCTACAATGAGCAGTTCTTC
CASSLGTSGPISYNEQFF